This TCR beta chain was sequenced in a study of blood T cell repertoires in COVID-19. Study-level information: Italy, Spain and the United States were the sources of the convalescent and acute COVID-19 samples.

Authors' methods: Counts of nucleated cells, estimated from reference gene primer amplification, were obtained. Sequencing used immunoSEQ multiplex PCR; TCRdb keeps in-frame clones, though not all of them. V, J and clone size are taken as reported in that table, and D and trimming were inferred from the DNA itself. The sample consists of roughly 250,000 clones, approximately 85% of them appearing once. Cohort 3 donors counted as recovered after two negative PCRs, clearance, or resolved symptoms. Germline values: CDR1 SGHVS, CDR2 FQNEAQ. Trimming at V came to 4 bases and at J to 2 bases, leaving 4 bases not matched to a gene. The length of the CDR3 is 15 residues.

The sample comprised PBMCs or T cells enriched from blood (not recorded which). This receptor was obtained from a woman aged 30 to 39 who had recovered from COVID-19. The chain carries TRBV7-8 and TRBJ1-3, with TRBD1 identical over 8 bases. This CDR3 reads CASSSQGAAGNTIYF. As DNA, the CDR3 is TGTGCCAGCAGCTCCCAGGGGGCTGCTGGAAACACCATATATTTT.